Sequencing of this T cell receptor beta chain was carried out in a study of T cells in Graves' hyperthyroidism and ophthalmopathy. Concerning this clonotype itself: At one of its ends the junction is not consistent with the germline gene, which may arise from a read error.

The investigators amplified TCR beta CDR3 regions from RNA transcripts. TCR CDR3 underwent first-round RT-PCR with the HTBI primer set. One entry per CDR3 protein results from TCRdb running MiXCR on the multiplex PCR reads. The sample lists roughly 750,000 distinct CDR3 sequences; roughly 15% were seen once. This CDR3 spans 14 amino acids. Germline V gene data show CDR1 as SEHNR and CDR2 as FQNEAQ (reference sequence). The sample consisted of blood. The V call is TRBV7-9, the J call TRBJ1-1; a weak D match, TRBD1 (6 bases). The source of this sequence is a man younger than 30 with Graves' hyperthyroidism. Written as DNA, the CDR3 is TGTGCCGGCAGCCCCGGGGGGCACTCCGCTGAAGCTTTCTTT. Translating gives CAGSPGGHSAEAFF.